This TCR beta chain was observed in a study of T cells in severe cutaneous drug reactions. TCR subtype-specific primers in iRepertoire multiplex PCR prepared libraries for bulk and single-cell sequencing. One entry per CDR3 protein, without DNA, is what TCRdb gives after re-calling the multiplex PCR reads. The table lists more than 5,500 distinct CDR3 sequences. This CDR3 region has 17 residues. From germline, CDR1 is MNHEY and CDR2 SVGEGT. The donors had carbamazepine-induced Stevens-Johnson syndrome or toxic epidermal necrolysis. The chain recombines TRBV6-2 or TRBV6-3 with TRBJ2-7; TCRdb's D call, TRBD2, is unchecked because there is no DNA. Input material: cells from a skin blister. This TCR came from a human donor with toxic epidermal necrolysis, a severe cutaneous drug reaction. CDR3 sequence reads: CASSYSFGLADNYEQYF.